The 20 T cell receptor beta chains presented below share a single source sample, sequenced in a study of blood T cell repertoires in COVID-19. Only in-frame clones appear in the TCRdb table, and some are missing; sequencing was by immunoSEQ multiplex PCR. The repertoire has approximately 250,000 clones, over 75% of them found once; the top ten carry roughly 8.6%. Material for sequencing was peripheral blood. Receptors originate from a human donor in a cohort sampled during active COVID-19.

This clone was observed a single time. This chain links TRBV5-5 with TRBJ2-7; possibly TRBD2 for D (6 bases). The CDR3 length is 15 residues. The germline V gene encodes CDR1 SGHKS and CDR2 YYEKEE (reference sequence). V was pared by 4 bases and J by 3 bases, with 17 bases between. The CDR3 is CASSGGTPSGYEQYF. CDR3 bases: TGTGCCAGCAGCGGGGGGACCCCGTCAGGCTACGAGCAGTACTTC.

The chain recombines TRBV10-3 with TRBJ2-7; 10 nucleotides match TRBD2. Germline CDR1 ENHRY, CDR2 SYGVKD. The CDR3 is 14 residues long. The trim removed 6 bases at V and 4 bases at J, leaving 6 bases unmatched. The CDR3 DNA reads as TGTGCCATCAGGCCCCTAGCGGGAGCGTACGAGCAGTACTTC. It is translated as CAIRPLAGAYEQYF.

The rearrangement links TRBV4-3 to TRBJ1-2, with 7 nucleotides matching TRBD1. The CDR3 is made up of 15 amino acids. Germline V gene sequence: CDR1 LGHNA, CDR2 YSLEER. V shed 1 base, J shed 4 bases, and the junction held 6 bases outside the gene matches. The CDR3 is CASSQVGQTFYGYTF. As DNA, the CDR3 is TGCGCCAGCAGCCAAGTGGGACAGACGTTCTATGGCTACACCTTC.

The V gene is TRBV28, the J gene TRBJ1-4; D uncertain. Germline V gives CDR1 MDHEN, CDR2 SYDVKM. The CDR3 totals 12 residues. The ends were cut back, 5 bases at V and 4 bases at J, with 5 bases in the middle. This chain's CDR3 is CASSPGNEKLFF. In DNA, the CDR3 is TGTGCCAGCAGTCCGGGTAATGAAAAACTGTTTTTT.

The chain couples TRBV4-1 to TRBJ2-1, with a possible D match to TRBD2 (7 bases). CDR1 and CDR2 (germline): MGHRA, YSYEKL. V was pared by 2 bases and J by 3 bases, with 23 bases between. The CDR3 sequence is 19 residues long. The CDR3: CASSQWPIGGGTGYNEQFF. The CDR3 region has the DNA TGCGCCAGCAGCCAATGGCCCATAGGGGGGGGCACCGGCTACAATGAGCAGTTCTTC.

The chain has TRBV18 and TRBJ2-7, with 7 bases identical to TRBD1. This CDR3 is built from 15 residues. Germline values: CDR1 KGHSH, CDR2 LQKENI. With V trimmed by 3 bases and J by 0 bases, 5 bases remained unmatched. This CDR3 is CASSPDRPRSYEQYF. CDR3 coding DNA: TGTGCCAGCTCACCGGACAGGCCCCGCTCCTACGAGCAGTACTTC.

V and J are TRBV3-1 (or the pseudogene TRBV3-2) and TRBJ2-3, with a tentative D call TRBD1 (6 bases). The germline gives CDR1 LGHDT, CDR2 YNNKEL (reference sequence). CDR3 size: 16 residues. Trimming pared 0 bases from V and 4 bases from J, leaving 14 bases between. The CDR3, as DNA: TGTGCCAGCAGCCAAGATAGTGGATCAGGGGCAGATACGCAGTATTTT. It encodes CASSQDSGSGADTQYF.

The chain recombines TRBV5-4 with TRBJ1-1, with a weak D call TRBD1 (6 bases). This CDR3 is 15 amino acids long. The germline CDR1 and CDR2 sequences are SGHNT and YYREEE (reference sequence). The V end lost 0 bases, the J end lost 4 bases, and 13 bases lay between the germline ends. The CDR3 DNA follows: TGTGCCAGCAGCTTGGTCGGGGGGCGCGGCACTGAAGCTTTCTTT. Translating it yields CASSLVGGRGTEAFF. Full variable domain (missing parts from reference TRBV5-4 and TRBJ1-1): ETGVTQSPTHLIKTRGQQVTLRCSSQSGHNTVSWYQQALGQGPQFIFQYYREEENGRGNFPPRFSGLQFPNYSSELNVNALELDDSALYLCASSLVGGRGTEAFFGQGTRLTVV.

CDR3 DNA sequence: TGTGCCAGTAGCCATGAATGGCAGGGGGCGCACAATGAGCAGTTCTTC. Encoded protein: CASSHEWQGAHNEQFF. The chain couples TRBV19 to TRBJ2-1; 8 nucleotides match TRBD1. CDR3 size: 16 residues. Germline V gene data show CDR1 as LNHDA and CDR2 as SQIVND (reference sequence). J gave up 5 bases and V 6 bases, and 12 bases lay outside the gene matches.

This chain uses TRBV7-2 with TRBJ2-5; D uncertain. The germline V gene encodes CDR1 SGHTA and CDR2 FQGNSA. With 4 bases removed from V and 4 bases from J, the gap between germline ends came to 10 bases. This CDR3 contains 13 residues. This chain's CDR3 is CASSYQVLETQYF. In DNA form, the CDR3 reads TGTGCCAGCAGCTATCAGGTTTTAGAGACCCAGTACTTC.

The J gene is TRBJ2-2, the V gene TRBV27; D is possibly TRBD1 (5 bases). V lost 2 bases and J 1 base, leaving 8 bases between the germline ends. Germline lookup yields CDR1 MNHEY and CDR2 SMNVEV (reference sequence). The CDR3 totals 15 residues. CDR3 amino acids: CASSLGAVNTGELFF. CDR3 coding DNA: TGTGCCAGCAGTTTAGGGGCCGTGAACACCGGGGAGCTGTTTTTT.

The V call is TRBV7-3, the J call TRBJ2-6; 7 bases are shared with TRBD1. V lost 0 bases, J lost 0 bases, and 2 bases stayed unmatched. This CDR3 is 17 amino acids long. Germline V gene lookup returns CDR1 SGHTA and CDR2 FQGTGA. The CDR3 region has the DNA TGTGCCAGCAGCTTAACGTCAGGGGGCTCTGGGGCCAACGTCCTGACTTTC. Translation: CASSLTSGGSGANVLTF.

The sample holds a few counts of this clone. The chain carries TRBV6-1 and TRBJ2-3; D perhaps matches TRBD2 (7 bases). Per germline, CDR1 MNHNS and CDR2 SASEGT. V dropped 3 bases and J dropped 4 bases, with 14 bases sitting between them. The CDR3 is made up of 15 amino acids. The CDR3 bases are TGTGCCAGCAGTGACGGGGGGCTAAGGGCAGATACGCAGTATTTT. Amino acid sequence: CASSDGGLRADTQYF.

The gene calls are TRBV11-2 and TRBJ2-7; perhaps TRBD1 as D (5 bases). Between the trimmed V and J ends, which lost 2 bases and 0 bases, there was a span of 8 bases. This CDR3 comprises 14 residues. The V gene's germline CDR1 is SGHAT and CDR2 FQNNGV. The CDR3 nucleotides are TGTGCCAGCAGCTTACAGGGATTCTCCTACGAGCAGTACTTC. It is translated as CASSLQGFSYEQYF.

The chain uses TRBV7-9 and TRBJ2-5, with 7 nucleotides matching TRBD2. J was trimmed by 5 bases and V by 2 bases; bases with no gene match: 2. CDR1 SEHNR and CDR2 FQNEAQ come from the germline V gene (reference sequence). This CDR3 contains 13 residues. The chain's CDR3 is CASSLRGGETQYF. CDR3 DNA: TGTGCCAGCAGCTTACGGGGAGGGGAGACCCAGTACTTC.

V gene TRBV24-1 combines with J gene TRBJ2-6, with D possibly matching TRBD1 (5 bases). Trimming stripped 6 bases from V and 4 bases from J, with 12 bases between. The CDR3 consists of 15 residues. CDR1 is KGHDR, CDR2 SFDVKD, per germline. The DNA for the CDR3 is TGTGCCACCAGTCCCAGGGAAAGGGGGGCCAACGTCCTGACTTTC. The encoded protein is CATSPRERGANVLTF.

The rearrangement links TRBV28 to TRBJ1-1; TRBD1 might be the D (6 bases). The CDR3 contains 14 residues. Trimming left V 6 bases short and J 4 bases short, with 15 bases between. CDR1 is MDHEN and CDR2 is SYDVKM in the germline V gene. The CDR3, as DNA: TGTGCCAGCAGCGCGGCCCCCAGGGGCACTGAAGCTTTCTTT. Encoded protein: CASSAAPRGTEAFF.

The V gene is TRBV19, the J gene TRBJ2-3; TRBD2 matches 7 bases. The germline V gene encodes CDR1 LNHDA and CDR2 SQIVND (reference sequence). This CDR3 has 14 amino acids. The V and J ends lost 7 bases and 1 base, in that order; junction bases with no gene match: 5. CDR3 region: CASTELAGTDTQYF. The CDR3 bases are TGTGCCAGTACGGAGCTAGCGGGCACAGATACGCAGTATTTT.

The CDR3 nucleotides read TGTGCCAGTAGTGCCGACAGAAGCTACGAGCAGTACTTC. Amino acids: CASSADRSYEQYF. J is TRBJ2-7 and V is TRBV19; TRBD1 is a possible D gene (5 bases). Germline loops: CDR1 LNHDA, CDR2 SQIVND (reference sequence). V gave up 5 bases and J gave up 3 bases, with 11 bases separating them. The CDR3 spans 13 residues.

The genes are TRBV7-9 and TRBJ2-1; 8 nucleotides match TRBD2. The V segment lost 5 bases and the J segment 6 bases; nucleotides outside the gene matches: 12. Germline CDR1 SEHNR, CDR2 FQNEAQ (reference sequence). CDR3 length: 16 amino acids. The CDR3 loop is CASSPFGLAGLNEQFF. DNA of the CDR3: TGTGCCAGCAGCCCCTTTGGGCTAGCGGGCCTCAATGAGCAGTTCTTC.